These 6 T cell receptor beta chains share one sample of origin, sequenced in a study of shared clonotypes between healthy human individuals. Some clones are missing from TCRdb's copy, which holds only in-frame ones; the method was immunoSEQ multiplex PCR. The sample includes roughly 700,000 clones, approximately 79% of them seen just once. Sequencing was done on a sample of memory CD4+ T cells sorted from blood. Documented subset: CD45RA-negative fraction. These TCRs come from a woman in her 30s in good health.

This clone has only a few counts. This chain uses TRBV4-1 with TRBJ2-1; D uncertain. From germline, CDR1 is MGHRA and CDR2 YSYEKL. CDR3 length: 17 residues. Deletions cut 4 bases from V and 7 bases from J, with 23 bases between. CDR3: CASSRGGLVLLGNEQFF. The CDR3, as DNA: TGCGCCAGCAGCCGCGGTGGCCTGGTGCTCCTGGGGAATGAGCAGTTCTTC.

This rearrangement joins TRBV19 to TRBJ2-1; D call uncertain. With 5 bases removed from V and 10 bases from J, the gap between germline ends came to 12 bases. The length of the CDR3 is 12 residues. CDR1 is LNHDA and CDR2 is SQIVND in the germline V gene (reference sequence). CDR3 nucleotides: TGTGCCAGTAGTCAAAGTTTCAGAGAGCAGTTCTTC. Protein product: CASSQSFREQFF.

The sample holds many counts of this clone. This chain links TRBV27 with TRBJ2-7; D is unclear. V lost 0 bases to trimming and J lost 7 bases, with 13 bases between them. Looked up from germline, CDR1 is MNHEY and CDR2 is SMNVEV (reference sequence). The length of the CDR3 is 14 residues. For the CDR3, the DNA is TGTGCCAGCAGTTTATCGAAACCGCCTGCGGAGCAGTACTTC. Its protein is CASSLSKPPAEQYF.

This clone was counted ten times or more. A read error may explain this, as a much larger clone is one base away. The chain joins TRBV11-2 to TRBJ2-7, with D possibly being TRBD1 (5 bases). V dropped 5 bases and J dropped 6 bases, with 8 bases sitting between them. CDR1 is SGHAT and CDR2 is FQNNGV in the germline V gene. This CDR3 spans 11 amino acids. The CDR3 loop reads CASSVGVEQYF. The CDR3 coding sequence is TGTGCCAGCAGCGTAGGGGTCGAGCAGTACTTC. Full variable domain (remainder filled in from reference TRBV11-2 and TRBJ2-7): EAGVAQSPRYKIIEKRQSVAFWCNPISGHATLYWYQQILGQGPKLLIQFQNNGVVDDSQLPKDRFSAERLKGVDSTLKIQPAKLEDSAVYLCASSVGVEQYFGPGTRLTVT.

The J gene is TRBJ2-7, the V gene TRBV7-2; 7 bases align to TRBD2. This CDR3 has 14 amino acids. Losses at the gene ends were 5 bases for V and 0 bases for J; bases not matched to a gene: 4. In germline, CDR1 is SGHTA, CDR2 FQGNSA. CDR3 protein: CASSKGGASYEQYF. The CDR3, as DNA: TGTGCCAGCAGCAAGGGAGGGGCCTCCTACGAGCAGTACTTC.

The table lists this clone with a few counts. The V gene is TRBV6-1, the J gene TRBJ2-1; maybe TRBD2 (6 bases). CDR3 length: 17 amino acids. V lost 3 bases and J lost 4, with 19 bases in between. Germline CDR1 reads MNHNS; CDR2 reads SASEGT. The CDR3 protein is CASSDFKSRGIYNEQFF. For the CDR3, the DNA is TGTGCCAGCAGTGACTTCAAGTCCCGGGGGATATACAATGAGCAGTTCTTC.